This T cell receptor beta chain was documented in a study of T-cell reconstitution after alpha-beta-depleted transplantation in children. There are many counts of this clonotype. Preparation of the TCRbeta library was carried out with unique molecular identifiers. TCRdb itself ran the PCR reads through MiXCR, one entry per CDR3 protein. The repertoire consists of roughly 300,000 distinct CDR3 sequences, with 9.5% to 13% occurring once and the leading ten covering roughly a quarter. V was trimmed by 6 bases and J by 3 bases, leaving 9 bases between them. CDR3 length: 14 amino acids. The rearrangement links TRBV12-3 or TRBV12-4 to TRBJ2-6, with D unresolved. The sequences come from peripheral blood, collected 180 days after TCRalphabeta/CD19-depleted stem cell transplant. The origin of this receptor is a male patient aged 2-9 years who had a stem cell transplant for chronic granulomatous disease, so the T cells may come from the graft donor. CDR3 nucleotides: TGTGCCAGCAGCCGTAAGGGTGGGGCCAACGTCCTGACTTTC. This sequence encodes CASSRKGGANVLTF.